This T cell receptor (beta chain) was identified during a study of cytomegalovirus exposure and HLA in healthy donors. Trimming stripped 0 bases from V and 3 bases from J, with 10 bases between. The CDR3 spans 14 residues. Germline V gives CDR1 SGDLS, CDR2 YYNGEE. TCRdb's table, derived via immunoSEQ multiplex PCR, lists solely in-frame clones and lacks some. The sample records about 60,000 clones, 90% to 96% being singletons. Study findings and constraints: Confirmation was obtained in vitro that a few CMV-associated chains are specific for CMV antigens. Using the classifier, cytomegalovirus status was reportedly diagnosed with high specificity and sensitivity.

A word on this clone: Its cognate antigen is unknown.

This chain connects TRBV9 to TRBJ2-7, with D maybe TRBD1 (5 bases). Sequenced: PBMCs. This TCR came from a woman aged 18-35 years in good health and CMV-seronegative. Written as DNA, the CDR3 is TGTGCCAGCAGCGTAGGGCCCCAGGGCTACGAGCAGTACTTC. This translates into CASSVGPQGYEQYF.